A single sample gave rise to the 32 T cell receptor beta chains below, sequenced in a study of cytomegalovirus exposure and HLA in healthy donors. In the PCR, 60 Vbeta and 13 Jbeta primers were used. Only in-frame clones appear in the TCRdb table, and some are missing; sequencing was by immunoSEQ multiplex PCR. This table holds approximately 130,000 clones, 81% found once. The sequenced sample was PBMCs. Source of these receptors: a man between 18 and 29 years old in good health and CMV-seronegative.

The chain links TRBV11-2 to TRBJ1-4; D is perhaps TRBD1 (6 bases). The CDR3 is 16 residues long. V shed 4 bases and J shed 6 bases, with 18 bases lying between them. Germline V gene sequence: CDR1 SGHAT, CDR2 FQNNGV. CDR3 in amino acids: CASSSGGGRDHEKLFF. DNA of the CDR3: TGTGCCAGCAGCTCCGGGGGGGGCAGGGATCATGAAAAACTGTTTTTT.

DNA of the CDR3: TGTGCCAGCAGTTCGCAGACTACAAGCTCCTACGAGCAGTACTTC. As protein: CASSSQTTSSYEQYF. The chain couples TRBV6-5 to TRBJ2-7; D is perhaps TRBD2 (5 bases). CDR3 length: 15 residues. V was clipped by 4 bases and J by 0 bases, with 13 bases between them. From germline, CDR1 is MNHEY and CDR2 SVGAGI.

This clone has just a few counts. This chain links TRBV6-5 with TRBJ2-7; 9 bases map to TRBD1. CDR1 MNHEY and CDR2 SVGAGI come from the germline V gene. Trimming cost V 5 bases and J 5 bases; bases outside gene matches: 10. This CDR3 comprises 15 residues. Here the CDR3 reads CASSPWDRENDEQYF. In DNA, the CDR3 is TGTGCCAGCAGTCCCTGGGACAGGGAGAATGACGAGCAGTACTTC.

The J gene is TRBJ1-2, the V gene TRBV6-6; 8 nucleotides line up with TRBD1. Germline V gene lookup returns CDR1 MNHNY and CDR2 SVGAGI (reference sequence). This CDR3 comprises 13 residues. V was clipped by 7 bases and J by 6 bases; unmatched bases: 7. CDR3 in DNA: TGTGCCAGCATTTCAACAGGGGGTAATGGCTACACCTTC. It translates to CASISTGGNGYTF.

The J gene is TRBJ1-2, the V gene TRBV5-8, with 10 bases aligning to TRBD1. Germline values: CDR1 SGHTS, CDR2 YDEGEE. The length of the CDR3 is 19 residues. The V and J ends lost 1 base and 2 bases, in that order; junction bases with no gene match: 14. For the CDR3, the DNA is TGTGCCAGCAGCTTGAGACCGGGACAGGGGCTTTTTTTAAACTATGGCTACACCTTC. Translating it yields CASSLRPGQGLFLNYGYTF.

This sequence joins TRBV7-2 and TRBJ2-5; D unresolved. The V end lost 5 bases, the J end lost 5 bases, and 12 bases lay between the germline ends. The CDR3 has 13 residues. CDR1 and CDR2 from the germline V gene are SGHTA and FQGNSA. The DNA for the CDR3 is TGTGCCAGCAGCGCCGGGTCTCGGGAGACCCAGTACTTC. This translates into CASSAGSRETQYF.

The chain recombines TRBV7-8 with TRBJ1-1, with D possibly TRBD1 on 5 matching bases. V was clipped by 2 bases and J by 1 base, with 11 bases between them. This CDR3 is 15 amino acids long. The V gene's germline CDR1 is SGHVS and CDR2 FQNEAQ. As DNA, the CDR3 is TGTGCCAGCAGCTTACAGGGCGGAGCGAACACTGAAGCTTTCTTT. Its protein is CASSLQGGANTEAFF.

J is TRBJ2-5 and V is TRBV5-1; TRBD2 might be the D (7 bases). Trimming removed 4 bases at V and 4 bases at J, with 14 bases between. The CDR3 sequence is 14 residues long. Per the germline V gene, CDR1 is SGHRS and CDR2 is YFSETQ. CDR3 region: CASSAYREGETQYF. The CDR3 DNA sequence: TGCGCCAGCAGCGCCTACAGGGAGGGAGAGACCCAGTACTTC.

This chain links TRBV6-5 with TRBJ1-2; the D gene is possibly TRBD1 (6 bases). CDR1 MNHEY and CDR2 SVGAGI come from the germline V gene. V lost 0 bases and J 4 bases, leaving 12 bases between the germline ends. The CDR3 totals 15 residues. The CDR3 DNA reads TGTGCCAGCAGTTACTCGACGGGGGGCGGCTATGGCTACACCTTC. Amino acids: CASSYSTGGGYGYTF.

The chain carries TRBV9 and TRBJ1-1; a weak D match, TRBD1 (5 bases). V was trimmed by 0 bases and J by 1 base, leaving 13 bases between them. Germline CDR1 SGDLS, CDR2 YYNGEE. The CDR3 totals 16 residues. In DNA form, the CDR3 reads TGTGCCAGCAGCGTAGGCGTGGGAGGGGCGAACACTGAAGCTTTCTTT. This sequence encodes CASSVGVGGANTEAFF.

The genes are TRBV11-2 and TRBJ2-3; D remains ambiguous. The germline gives CDR1 SGHAT, CDR2 FQNNGV. V was trimmed by 4 bases and J by 3 bases, leaving 11 bases between them. The CDR3 extends over 14 amino acids. CDR3 DNA sequence: TGTGCCAGCAGCTACTACAAAGCGACAGATACGCAGTATTTT. This translates into CASSYYKATDTQYF. Complete variable domain (other parts from reference TRBV11-2 and TRBJ2-3): EAGVAQSPRYKIIEKRQSVAFWCNPISGHATLYWYQQILGQGPKLLIQFQNNGVVDDSQLPKDRFSAERLKGVDSTLKIQPAKLEDSAVYLCASSYYKATDTQYFGPGTRLTVL.

The chain employs TRBV27 and TRBJ2-5; 9 nucleotides agree with TRBD2. Trimming at V came to 8 bases and at J to 4 bases, leaving 5 bases not matched to a gene. Germline CDR1 MNHEY, CDR2 SMNVEV (reference sequence). This CDR3 has 13 residues. In nucleotides, the CDR3 is TGTGCCAGCTCGCGGCGGGGGGGAGAGACCCAGTACTTC. Translated: CASSRRGGETQYF.

This chain links TRBV11-2 with TRBJ2-5; 9 bases match TRBD1. The V and J ends lost 5 bases and 5 bases, in that order; junction bases with no gene match: 12. Germline CDR1 is SGHAT and CDR2 is FQNNGV. The CDR3 spans 16 residues. Written as DNA, the CDR3 is TGTGCCAGCAGCCGAAACGGACAGGGGAATTTTGAGACCCAGTACTTC. Protein product: CASSRNGQGNFETQYF.

V is TRBV9 and J is TRBJ1-1; D remains unclear. Germline V gives CDR1 SGDLS, CDR2 YYNGEE. The CDR3 is 17 amino acids. Between the trimmed V and J ends, which lost 3 bases and 1 base, there was a span of 19 bases. The CDR3 nucleotides read TGTGCCAGCAGCGCAGGCCTAACTTCTACGTCGAACACTGAAGCTTTCTTT. Translation gives CASSAGLTSTSNTEAFF.

V usage is TRBV5-6 and J usage is TRBJ2-7; a weak D match, TRBD1 (6 bases). V gave up 1 base and J gave up 5 bases, with 10 bases separating them. Germline V lookup: CDR1 SGHDT, CDR2 YYEEEE. There are 13 residues in the CDR3. This CDR3 reads CASSLIRQDEQYF. In DNA, the CDR3 is TGTGCCAGCAGCTTGATACGACAGGACGAGCAGTACTTC.

The chain couples TRBV30 to TRBJ1-2; 7 bases are a match to TRBD1. With 3 bases clipped from V and 8 bases from J, the junction kept 15 bases outside the gene matches. Germline values: CDR1 GTSNPN, CDR2 SVGIG (reference sequence). The CDR3 totals 15 residues. This chain's CDR3 is CAWSVPTGRIRGYTF. The CDR3 region has the DNA TGTGCCTGGAGCGTCCCGACAGGGCGGATCAGGGGCTACACCTTC.

The V gene is TRBV2, the J gene TRBJ2-1; 7 nucleotides match TRBD2. This CDR3 has 15 residues. Losses at the gene ends were 5 bases for V and 5 bases for J; bases not matched to a gene: 9. Germline lookup yields CDR1 SNHLY and CDR2 FYNNEI. As DNA, the CDR3 is TGTGCCAGCAGTCCCCGCCCGGGAGGTAACAATGAGCAGTTCTTC. Its translation is CASSPRPGGNNEQFF.

The chain is built from TRBV19 and TRBJ1-1; D is possibly TRBD1 (5 bases). The CDR3 runs 18 residues. CDR1 LNHDA and CDR2 SQIVND come from the germline V gene (reference sequence). Trimming took off 1 base at V and 4 bases at J, with 22 bases between the two ends. CDR3: CASSIGLRGQGWTTEAFF. The CDR3, as DNA: TGTGCCAGTAGTATAGGATTGCGTGGTCAGGGTTGGACCACTGAAGCTTTCTTT.

This clone was seen once. The V call is TRBV13, the J call TRBJ1-2, with 9 bases identical to TRBD1. CDR3 size: 15 residues. J was trimmed by 6 bases and V by 5 bases; bases with no gene match: 10. In germline, CDR1 is PRHDT, CDR2 FYEKMQ (reference sequence). The CDR3 spells CASSQPRDRAHGYTF. The CDR3 DNA is TGTGCCAGCAGCCAACCTCGGGACAGGGCCCATGGCTACACCTTC.

The count of this clone is one. V gene TRBV19 combines with J gene TRBJ2-2; D uncertain. The CDR3 loop spans 11 amino acids. The V gene lost 5 bases and the J gene lost 7 bases, with 5 bases spanning the gap. In germline, CDR1 is LNHDA, CDR2 SQIVND (reference sequence). The DNA of the CDR3 is TGTGCCAGTAGTCCGGGCGGGGAGCTGTTTTTT. Amino acid sequence: CASSPGGELFF.

The V and J genes are TRBV4-3 and TRBJ2-2; D remains ambiguous. The CDR3 spans 13 residues. V lost 0 bases and J 7 bases, leaving 6 bases between the germline ends. Per germline, CDR1 LGHNA and CDR2 YSLEER. In DNA, the CDR3 is TGCGCCAGCAGCCAAGATATCGGCGGGGAGCTGTTTTTT. The encoded protein is CASSQDIGGELFF.

The chain employs TRBV6-5 and TRBJ1-6; the match to TRBD1 covers 9 bases. Germline V gene data show CDR1 as MNHEY and CDR2 as SVGAGI. J was trimmed by 6 bases and V by 1 base; bases with no gene match: 4. The CDR3 is 16 residues long. The CDR3, as DNA: TGTGCCAGCAGTTACTGGGACAGGGATCCTAATTCACCCCTCCACTTT. This gives the protein CASSYWDRDPNSPLHF.

Only a few counts were recorded for this clone. This rearrangement joins TRBV4-1 to TRBJ1-4, with 8 bases that match TRBD1. The germline V gene encodes CDR1 MGHRA and CDR2 YSYEKL. There are 16 residues in the CDR3. The J segment lost 2 bases and the V segment lost 4 bases, leaving 6 bases of the junction unmatched. The CDR3 protein is CASSPQGAPTNEKLFF. Here the CDR3 DNA reads TGCGCCAGCAGCCCCCAGGGGGCGCCTACTAATGAAAAACTGTTTTTT.

This clone was found once. The V and J genes are TRBV5-1 and TRBJ2-3; 14 nucleotides align to TRBD2. Germline assignment: CDR1 SGHRS and CDR2 YFSETQ. After removal of 4 bases from V and 6 bases from J, the junction contained 7 bases not matched to a gene. The CDR3 runs to 16 residues. CDR3 protein: CASSKLTSGGVDTQYF. Written as DNA, the CDR3 is TGCGCCAGCAGCAAACTGACTAGCGGGGGGGTGGATACGCAGTATTTT.

V and J are TRBV7-8 and TRBJ2-6, with 9 bases matching TRBD1. CDR3 length: 18 amino acids. The germline gives CDR1 SGHVS, CDR2 FQNEAQ. Trimming cost V 5 bases and J 1 base; bases outside gene matches: 9. This CDR3 is CASSRPGTGTSGANVLTF. In nucleotides, the CDR3 is TGTGCCAGCAGCAGACCCGGGACAGGGACATCTGGGGCCAACGTCCTGACTTTC.

CDR3 nucleotide sequence: TGTGCCAGCAGCGCACCAGGGGGCATGGGTGAAAAACTGTTTTTT. Its translation is CASSAPGGMGEKLFF. This sequence joins TRBV9 and TRBJ1-4, with 8 bases fitting TRBD1. The CDR3 is 15 amino acids. Germline V gene data show CDR1 as SGDLS and CDR2 as YYNGEE. Trimming cost V 3 bases and J 7 bases; bases outside gene matches: 8. The variable domain in full, completed from reference TRBV9 and TRBJ1-4, reads DSGVTQTPKHLITATGQRVTLRCSPRSGDLSVYWYQQSLDQGLQFLIQYYNGEERAKGNILERFSAQQFPDLHSELNLSSLELGDSALYFCASSAPGGMGEKLFFGSGTQLSVL.

This chain uses TRBV30 with TRBJ1-1, with D possibly TRBD1 on 5 matching bases. Germline V gene data show CDR1 as GTSNPN and CDR2 as SVGIG (reference sequence). The length of the CDR3 is 12 residues. Trimming left V 0 bases short and J 5 bases short, with 7 bases between. CDR3: CAWSVRGTEAFF. The CDR3 DNA reads TGTGCCTGGAGTGTACGGGGGACTGAAGCTTTCTTT.

The chain carries TRBV5-5 and TRBJ1-2; D is ambiguous. V was pared by 4 bases and J by 5 bases, with 24 bases between. There are 17 residues in the CDR3. Germline V CDR1 and CDR2: SGHKS, YYEKEE (reference sequence). The DNA of the CDR3 is TGTGCCAGCAGCCCATATAATGCGGAAACGAACATGTATGGCTACACCTTC. Protein product: CASSPYNAETNMYGYTF.

This rearrangement joins TRBV6-4 to TRBJ2-1; a possible D gene is TRBD1 (6 bases). CDR3 length: 12 residues. In germline, CDR1 is MRHNA, CDR2 SNTAGT. V lost 5 bases and J lost 10, with 12 bases in between. CDR3 bases: TGTGCCAGCAGTAGAACCGGGACAGAGCAGTTCTTC. This encodes CASSRTGTEQFF.

The chain couples TRBV30 to TRBJ1-2, with D possibly TRBD1 on 5 matching bases. Looked up from germline, CDR1 is GTSNPN and CDR2 is SVGIG (reference sequence). The CDR3 runs 13 residues. V lost 3 bases and J lost 3, with 11 bases in between. CDR3 protein: CAWSDQGHYGYTF. Written as DNA, the CDR3 is TGTGCCTGGAGCGACCAGGGCCACTATGGCTACACCTTC. The full variable domain, its missing parts supplied by reference TRBV30 and TRBJ1-2, is SQTIHQWPATLVQPVGSPLSLECTVEGTSNPNLYWYRQAAGRGLQLLFYSVGIGQISSEVPQNLSASRPQDRQFILSSKKLLLSDSGFYLCAWSDQGHYGYTFGSGTRLTVV.

This clone was detected only a few times. V gene TRBV19 combines with J gene TRBJ2-3; TRBD2 matches 7 bases. The ends lost 6 bases at V and 0 bases at J; junction bases unmatched: 12. Germline V gene data show CDR1 as LNHDA and CDR2 as SQIVND (reference sequence). The CDR3 sequence is 17 residues long. The CDR3 nucleotides read TGTGCCAGTAGGACCCCCCCGGGCGGGGGTAGCACAGATACGCAGTATTTT. Its translation: CASRTPPGGGSTDTQYF.

The CDR3 loop is CASSLMEDEKLFF. Here the CDR3 DNA reads TGTGCCAGCAGCTTAATGGAGGATGAAAAACTGTTTTTT. The rearrangement uses TRBV7-2 and TRBJ1-4, with no clear D. The V end lost 2 bases, the J end lost 6 bases, and 7 bases lay between the germline ends. This CDR3 region has 13 residues. From germline, CDR1 is SGHTA and CDR2 FQGNSA.